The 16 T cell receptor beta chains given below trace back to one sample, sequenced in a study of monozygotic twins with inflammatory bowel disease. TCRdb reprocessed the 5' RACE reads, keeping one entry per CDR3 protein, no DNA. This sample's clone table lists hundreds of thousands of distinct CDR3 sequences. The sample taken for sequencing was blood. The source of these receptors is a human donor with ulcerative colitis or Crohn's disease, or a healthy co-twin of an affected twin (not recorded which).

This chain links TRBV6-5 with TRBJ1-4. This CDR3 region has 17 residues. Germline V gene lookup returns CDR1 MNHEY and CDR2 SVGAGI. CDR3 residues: CASSSPSEGPTSEKLFF.

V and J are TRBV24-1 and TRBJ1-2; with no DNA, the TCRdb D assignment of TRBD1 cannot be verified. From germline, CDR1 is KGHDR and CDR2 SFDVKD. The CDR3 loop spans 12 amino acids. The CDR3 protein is CATSNRGGGYTF.

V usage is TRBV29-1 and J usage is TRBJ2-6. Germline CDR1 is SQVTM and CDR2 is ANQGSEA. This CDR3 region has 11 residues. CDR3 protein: CSVEDLNVLTF.

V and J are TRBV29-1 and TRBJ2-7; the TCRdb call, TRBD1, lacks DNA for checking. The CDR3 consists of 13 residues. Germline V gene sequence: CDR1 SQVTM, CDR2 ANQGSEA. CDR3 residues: CSVVPGQSYEQYF.

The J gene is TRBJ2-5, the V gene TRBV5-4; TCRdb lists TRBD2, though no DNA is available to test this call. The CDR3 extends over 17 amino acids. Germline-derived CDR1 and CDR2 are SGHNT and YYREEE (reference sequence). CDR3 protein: CASSPNTGTSIQETQYF.

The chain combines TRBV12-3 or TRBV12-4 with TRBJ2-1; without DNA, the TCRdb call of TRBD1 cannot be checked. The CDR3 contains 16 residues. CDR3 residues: CASSPAGQGGHNEQFF.

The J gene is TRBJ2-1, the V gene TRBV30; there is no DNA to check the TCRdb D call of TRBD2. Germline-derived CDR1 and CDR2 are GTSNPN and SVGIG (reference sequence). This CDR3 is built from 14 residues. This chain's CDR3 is CAWSVRLAERGQFF.

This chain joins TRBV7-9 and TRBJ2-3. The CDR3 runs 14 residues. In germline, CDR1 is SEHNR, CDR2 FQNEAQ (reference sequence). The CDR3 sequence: CASRLFMNTDTQYF.

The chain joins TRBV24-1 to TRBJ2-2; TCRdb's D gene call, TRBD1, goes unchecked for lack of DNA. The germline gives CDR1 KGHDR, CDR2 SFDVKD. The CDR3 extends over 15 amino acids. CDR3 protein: CATTGTGFGTGELFF.

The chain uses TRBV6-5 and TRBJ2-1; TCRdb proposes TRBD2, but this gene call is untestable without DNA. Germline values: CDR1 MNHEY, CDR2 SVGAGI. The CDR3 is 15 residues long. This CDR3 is CASSYSASGQGEQFF.

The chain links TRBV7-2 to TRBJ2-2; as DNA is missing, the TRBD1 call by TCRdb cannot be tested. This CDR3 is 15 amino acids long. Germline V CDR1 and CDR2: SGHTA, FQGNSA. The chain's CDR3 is CASRFQGAFVGELFF. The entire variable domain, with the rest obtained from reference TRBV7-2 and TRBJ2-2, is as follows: GAGVSQSPSNKVTEKGKDVELRCDPISGHTALYWYRQSLGQGLEFLIYFQGNSAPDKSGLPSDRFSAERTGGSVSTLTIQRTQQEDSAVYLCASRFQGAFVGELFFGEGSRLTVL.

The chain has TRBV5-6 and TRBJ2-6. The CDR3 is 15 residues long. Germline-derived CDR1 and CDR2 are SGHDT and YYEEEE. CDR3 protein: CASSFAGSGANVLTF.

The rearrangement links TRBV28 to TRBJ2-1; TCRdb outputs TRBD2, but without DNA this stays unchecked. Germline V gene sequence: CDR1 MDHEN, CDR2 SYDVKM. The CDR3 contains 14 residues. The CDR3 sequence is CASTELAAYNEQFF.

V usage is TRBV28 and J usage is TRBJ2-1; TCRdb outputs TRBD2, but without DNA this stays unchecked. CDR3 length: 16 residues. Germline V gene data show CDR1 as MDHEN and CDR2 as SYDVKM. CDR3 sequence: CASRQRRTGVYNEQFF. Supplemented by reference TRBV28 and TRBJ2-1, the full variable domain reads DVKVTQSSRYLVKRTGEKVFLECVQDMDHENMFWYRQDPGLGLRLIYFSYDVKMKEKGDIPEGYSVSREKKERFSLILESASTNQTSMYLCASRQRRTGVYNEQFFGPGTRLTVL.

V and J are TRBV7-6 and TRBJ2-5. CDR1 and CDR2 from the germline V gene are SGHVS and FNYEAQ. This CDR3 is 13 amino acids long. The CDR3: CASSSSPGETQYF.

CDR3 sequence reads: CSARGSLNRNKQFF. The chain combines TRBV20-1 with TRBJ2-1. The CDR3 has 14 residues. The germline V gene encodes CDR1 DFQATT and CDR2 SNEGSKA (reference sequence).